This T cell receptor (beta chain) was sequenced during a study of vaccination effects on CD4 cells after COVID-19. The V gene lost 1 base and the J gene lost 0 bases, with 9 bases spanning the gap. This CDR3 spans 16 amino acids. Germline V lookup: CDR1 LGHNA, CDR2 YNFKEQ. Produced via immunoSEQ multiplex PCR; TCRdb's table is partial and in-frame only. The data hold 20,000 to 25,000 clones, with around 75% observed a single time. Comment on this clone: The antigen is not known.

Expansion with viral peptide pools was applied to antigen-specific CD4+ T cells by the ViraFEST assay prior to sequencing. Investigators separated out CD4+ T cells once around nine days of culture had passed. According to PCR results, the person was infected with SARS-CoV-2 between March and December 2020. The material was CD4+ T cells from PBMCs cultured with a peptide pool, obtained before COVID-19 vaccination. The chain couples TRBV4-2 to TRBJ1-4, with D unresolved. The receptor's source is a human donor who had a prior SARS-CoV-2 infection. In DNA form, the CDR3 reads TGTGCCAGCAGCCAAGGTAGCGGAACAACTAATGAAAAACTGTTTTTT. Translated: CASSQGSGTTNEKLFF.